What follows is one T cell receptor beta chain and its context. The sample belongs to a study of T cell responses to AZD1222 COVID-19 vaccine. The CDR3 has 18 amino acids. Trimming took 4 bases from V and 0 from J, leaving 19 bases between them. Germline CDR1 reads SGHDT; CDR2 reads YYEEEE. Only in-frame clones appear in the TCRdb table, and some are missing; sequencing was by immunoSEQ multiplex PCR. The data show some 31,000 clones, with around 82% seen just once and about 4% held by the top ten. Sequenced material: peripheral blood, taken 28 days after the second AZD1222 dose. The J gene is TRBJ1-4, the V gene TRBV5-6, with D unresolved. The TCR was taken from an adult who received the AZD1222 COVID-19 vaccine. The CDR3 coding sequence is TGTGCCAGCAGCCTGGCTCGCGGGTCTGTGGCAACTAATGAAAAACTGTTTTTT. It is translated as CASSLARGSVATNEKLFF.